The T cell receptor (beta chain) described here comes from a study of cytomegalovirus exposure and HLA in healthy donors. The CDR3 is 13 amino acids. Trimming cost V 0 bases and J 3 bases, with 7 bases left between them. CDR1 and CDR2 (germline): SGHRS, YFSETQ. PCR involved 60 Vbeta and 13 Jbeta primers. Libraries were prepared by immunoSEQ multiplex PCR; TCRdb keeps only in-frame clonotypes and omits some of them. This sample carries around 180,000 clones, about three quarters of them seen once, and the ten largest clones take around 1%. The sequence derives from a woman between 40 and 55 years old in good health and CMV-seronegative. The material sequenced was PBMCs. The chain uses TRBV5-1 and TRBJ2-7, with a tentative D call TRBD1 (5 bases). This chain's CDR3 is CASSLGTLYEQYF. In DNA form, the CDR3 reads TGCGCCAGCAGCTTGGGGACACTCTACGAGCAGTACTTC.